The clone carrying this T cell receptor (beta chain) occurred once. Its specificity is not known. Germline V CDR1 and CDR2: SGDLS, YYNGEE. V gave up 8 bases and J gave up 8 bases, with 14 bases separating them. The CDR3 consists of 13 residues. This sample stems from a study of monozygotic twins with cystic fibrosis. Overall study context: Libraries were built from three micrograms of fragmented DNA using about 14 PCR cycles. Study-wide results and limits: Clonality was generally low (median roughly 0.01), higher in the most severe patients.

Libraries were prepared by immunoSEQ multiplex PCR; TCRdb keeps only in-frame clonotypes and omits some of them. The sample has 36,000 or so clones, about nine tenths seen once; the top ten hold less than 0.2%. This sequence originates from a boy between 2 and 10 years old with cystic fibrosis. The sample consisted of blood. V and J are TRBV9 and TRBJ1-6; D is unresolved. CDR3 nucleotides: TGTGCCAGTACTTTCAGTGTGGATTCACCCCTCCACTTT. Translating it yields CASTFSVDSPLHF.